One and the same sample provided the 29 T cell receptor beta chains below, sequenced in a study of CDR3 diversity in severe acne. Via MiXCR, TCRdb re-called the PCR reads, giving one row per CDR3 protein. The sample consists of around 85,000 distinct CDR3 sequences, under 55% of them appearing once. The sequencing input was blood. The receptors were gathered from a male donor with severe acne vulgaris.

Written as DNA, the CDR3 is TGCAGTGCTAGAGATTATAGGGACAGACTCTCTGGGGCCAACGTCCTGACTTTC. Protein: CSARDYRDRLSGANVLTF. This chain links TRBV20-1 with TRBJ2-6; TRBD1 matches at 7 bases. Germline CDR1 and CDR2: DFQATT and SNEGSKA (reference sequence). The CDR3 is made up of 18 amino acids. With V trimmed by 0 bases and J by 0 bases, 8 bases remained unmatched.

V gene TRBV7-9 combines with J gene TRBJ2-2, with TRBD1 as a possible D gene (5 bases). This CDR3 contains 14 residues. CDR1 is SEHNR and CDR2 is FQNEAQ in the germline V gene (reference sequence). The germline V and J ends were trimmed by 8 bases and 0 bases, with 10 bases remaining between them. The DNA for the CDR3 is TGTGCCAGCGAGGACATCGCGAACACCGGGGAGCTGTTTTTT. Encoded protein: CASEDIANTGELFF.

Concerning this clonotype: It is unclear where the CDR3 begins or ends on the DNA, so no DNA is shown, and the CDR3 is as TCRdb lists it. This sequence joins TRBV9 and TRBJ2-2. The CDR3 length is 19 residues, termini included. In germline, CDR1 is SGDLS, CDR2 YYNGEE. CDR3 loop: CASSVEGSSYEQYFGELFF.

On this clonotype: At one end the junction does not follow the germline gene, possibly because of a read error. This chain connects TRBV7-7 to TRBJ2-5, with D perhaps being TRBD1 or TRBD2 (6 bases each). The CDR3 has 14 amino acids. CDR1 and CDR2 (germline): SSHAT, FNYEAQ (reference sequence). The CDR3 sequence is CASSPVGAGETQYF. The CDR3 nucleotides read TGTGCTAGCAGCCCCGTGGGGGCGGGGGAGACCCAGTACTTC.

The chain is built from TRBV19 and TRBJ1-5; 7 bases line up with TRBD1. The CDR3 covers 17 residues. V gave up 4 bases and J gave up 7 bases; unmatched junction bases: 16. Per the germline V gene, CDR1 is LNHDA and CDR2 is SQIVND (reference sequence). The CDR3 region has the DNA TGTGCCAGTAGTACGGACAGGACCCAAGGTGGAGGGCAGCCCCAGCATTTT. Translating it yields CASSTDRTQGGGQPQHF.

V and J are TRBV10-2 and TRBJ2-7; TRBD1 matches 12 bases. The trim removed 0 bases at V and 2 bases at J, leaving 5 bases unmatched. CDR3 length: 17 residues. Germline V gene lookup returns CDR1 WSHSY and CDR2 SAAADI. This CDR3 is CASSESGGQGATYEQYF. The CDR3 coding sequence is TGCGCCAGCAGTGAGTCGGGGGGACAGGGGGCCACCTACGAGCAGTACTTC.

This sequence joins TRBV4-1 and TRBJ1-6, with no clear D. The CDR3 spans 16 residues. Germline-derived CDR1 and CDR2 are MGHRA and YSYEKL. V lost 5 bases and J 4 bases, leaving 15 bases between the germline ends. The CDR3 protein is CASSKGLTEYNSPLHF. The CDR3 nucleotides are TGCGCCAGCAGCAAAGGTCTGACCGAATATAATTCACCCCTCCACTTT.

In this sample, this clonotype turned up once. The chain uses TRBV19 and TRBJ2-6; a weak D match, TRBD1 (5 bases). The CDR3 spans 16 residues. V lost 11 bases and J lost 3, with 20 bases in between. Per the germline V gene, CDR1 is LNHDA and CDR2 is SQIVND (reference sequence). CDR3 sequence reads: CAWSVLLGRGANVLTF. The CDR3 region has the DNA TGTGCCTGGAGTGTACTGTTGGGGCGTGGGGCCAACGTCCTGACTTTC.

Regarding this clonotype: One end of the junction is discordant with germline, which a read error may explain. V gene TRBV2 combines with J gene TRBJ1-3; D possibly corresponds to TRBD1 (5 bases). CDR1 is SNHLY, CDR2 FYNNEI, per germline. The CDR3 spans 16 residues. The CDR3 DNA sequence: TGCGCCAGCAGCCCCCGTACAGGCAACTCTGGAAACACCATATATTTT. Translated, it gives CASSPRTGNSGNTIYF. The variable domain in full, with the rest retrieved from reference TRBV2 and TRBJ1-3, is EPEVTQTPSHQVTQMGQEVILRCVPISNHLYFYWYRQILGQKVEFLVSFYNNEISEKSEIFDDQFSVERPDGSNFTLKIRSTKLEDSAMYFCASSPRTGNSGNTIYFGEGSWLTVV.

A word on this clonotype: A much larger clone differs from this one at a single base, so this may be a read error. The chain is built from TRBV15 and TRBJ1-2, with 7 bases that match TRBD1. The germline CDR1 and CDR2 sequences are LNHNV and YYDKDF (reference sequence). This CDR3 is 13 amino acids long. V lost 3 bases, J lost 4 bases, and 2 bases stayed unmatched. DNA of the CDR3: TGTGCCACCAGCAGGGGGACAGCCTATGGCTACACCTTC. Its protein is CATSRGTAYGYTF.

The J gene is TRBJ2-2, the V gene TRBV19; D ambiguous. CDR1 is LNHDA and CDR2 is SQIVND in the germline V gene (reference sequence). V was shortened by 4 bases and J by 5 bases, with 11 bases between the two germline ends. The CDR3 extends over 14 amino acids. For the CDR3, the DNA is TGTGCCAGTAGTAGGCTGACACGGACCGGGGAGCTGTTTTTT. Protein sequence: CASSRLTRTGELFF.

This clonotype was seen at least ten times. The rearrangement links TRBV27 to TRBJ1-2; D is unresolved. Trimming took off 5 bases at V and 5 bases at J, with 21 bases between the two ends. Germline CDR1 reads MNHEY; CDR2 reads SMNVEV (reference sequence). CDR3 length: 16 residues. The CDR3 region has the DNA TGTGCCAGCAGTCGTGCGGACGGATCCTCCTCTTATGGCTACACCTTC. Translated: CASSRADGSSSYGYTF.

This clonotype has at least ten counts. This chain links TRBV29-1 with TRBJ2-1, with D perhaps matching TRBD2 (6 bases). Trimming removed 4 bases at V and 0 bases at J, with 16 bases between. Germline V gene data show CDR1 as SQVTM and CDR2 as ANQGSEA. The CDR3 sequence is 16 residues long. The CDR3 sequence is CSVGGLAGSSYNEQFF. The CDR3 nucleotides are TGCAGCGTTGGTGGGCTCGCGGGGAGCTCCTACAATGAGCAGTTCTTC.

The gene calls are TRBV20-1 and TRBJ2-7; D remains ambiguous. CDR3 length: 13 residues. Germline assignment: CDR1 DFQATT and CDR2 SNEGSKA (reference sequence). The CDR3 spells CSNEVPDSYEQYF. In DNA, the CDR3 is TGCAGCAACGAGGTTCCCGACTCCTACGAGCAGTACTTC.

This sequence joins TRBV9 and TRBJ2-5, with TRBD2 matching over 15 bases. J gave up 4 bases and V 4 bases, and 5 bases lay outside the gene matches. The V gene's germline CDR1 is SGDLS and CDR2 YYNGEE. The length of the CDR3 is 16 residues. The CDR3: CASSPQGLAGGETQYF. For the CDR3, the DNA is TGTGCCAGCAGCCCCCAGGGACTAGCGGGAGGAGAGACCCAGTACTTC.

At least ten counts were recorded for this clonotype. The gene calls are TRBV5-4 and TRBJ1-1; D not resolved. This CDR3 spans 10 amino acids. Trimming left V 7 bases short and J 2 bases short, with 3 bases between. Germline V lookup: CDR1 SGHNT, CDR2 YYREEE (reference sequence). CDR3 in DNA: TGTGCCAGCGGCAACACTGAAGCTTTCTTT. Encoded protein: CASGNTEAFF. Filled out from reference TRBV5-4 and TRBJ1-1, the complete variable domain reads ETGVTQSPTHLIKTRGQQVTLRCSSQSGHNTVSWYQQALGQGPQFIFQYYREEENGRGNFPPRFSGLQFPNYSSELNVNALELDDSALYLCASGNTEAFFGQGTRLTVV.

This clonotype was counted at least ten times. This sequence joins TRBV30 and TRBJ2-7; the match to TRBD1 covers 7 bases. V gave up 7 bases and J gave up 1 base; unmatched junction bases: 1. There are 11 residues in the CDR3. Germline V gene lookup returns CDR1 GTSNPN and CDR2 SVGIG (reference sequence). The CDR3 DNA reads as TGTGCCTCGGACAGGTCCTACGAGCAGTACTTC. Protein: CASDRSYEQYF.

V is TRBV12-3 or TRBV12-4 and J is TRBJ2-1, with 13 bases that match TRBD2. J gave up 8 bases and V 9 bases, and 10 bases lay outside the gene matches. CDR3 length equals 15 residues. CDR3: CASRTSGSSGHEQFF. Written as DNA, the CDR3 is TGTGCCAGTCGGACTAGCGGGAGCTCGGGCCATGAGCAGTTCTTC.

J is TRBJ2-1 and V is TRBV9; 9 nucleotides align to TRBD2. CDR3 length: 15 amino acids. The junction had 5 bases not matched to a gene; V was cut back by 4 bases and J by 3 bases. Germline-derived CDR1 and CDR2 are SGDLS and YYNGEE. CDR3 DNA: TGTGCCAGCAGCTCTAGCGGGAATTTCTACAATGAGCAGTTCTTC. It encodes CASSSSGNFYNEQFF.

The chain couples TRBV7-9 to TRBJ2-7, with D tentatively TRBD1 (6 bases). The V and J ends lost 2 bases and 8 bases respectively, with 10 bases between them. From germline, CDR1 is SEHNR and CDR2 FQNEAQ (reference sequence). The CDR3 covers 12 residues. The CDR3 loop reads CASSLRDTQQYF. The CDR3 DNA follows: TGTGCCAGCAGCTTACGGGACACTCAGCAGTACTTC. The full variable domain, its missing parts supplied by reference TRBV7-9 and TRBJ2-7, is DTGVSQNPRHKITKRGQNVTFRCDPISEHNRLYWYRQTLGQGPEFLTYFQNEAQLEKSRLLSDRFSAERPKGSFSTLEIQRTEQGDSAMYLCASSLRDTQQYFGPGTRLTVT.

This clonotype was detected ten times or more. The chain employs TRBV6-1 and TRBJ2-7; D not certain. There are 13 residues in the CDR3. Germline values: CDR1 MNHNS, CDR2 SASEGT. Trimming removed 0 bases at V and 7 bases at J, with 10 bases between. CDR3 nucleotides: TGTGCCAGCAGTGAAGCCCAGCCTTGGGAGCAGTACTTC. It codes for CASSEAQPWEQYF.

This clonotype was counted a few times. V is TRBV4-1 and J is TRBJ2-7; 8 bases align to TRBD1. Trimming at V came to 5 bases and at J to 1 base, leaving 7 bases not matched to a gene. The CDR3 length is 15 residues. Per germline, CDR1 MGHRA and CDR2 YSYEKL. CDR3 bases: TGCGCCAGCAGCACCCGGGACAGGTTTTCCTACGAGCAGTACTTC. This encodes CASSTRDRFSYEQYF.

This clonotype occurred a few times. This rearrangement joins TRBV24-1 to TRBJ2-5, with 7 bases identical to TRBD1. V was clipped by 9 bases and J by 5 bases; unmatched bases: 8. Germline CDR1 KGHDR, CDR2 SFDVKD. There are 13 residues in the CDR3. The CDR3 is CATGGQIGETQYF. CDR3 in DNA: TGTGCCACCGGGGGACAGATTGGGGAGACCCAGTACTTC.

This chain connects TRBV10-3 to TRBJ2-5, with 7 nucleotides matching TRBD1. This CDR3 has 12 residues. V lost 5 bases, J lost 4 bases, and 1 base stayed unmatched. Germline V gene sequence: CDR1 ENHRY, CDR2 SYGVKD. CDR3 nucleotide sequence: TGTGCCATCAGTAACAGGGGAGAGACCCAGTACTTC. Its protein is CAISNRGETQYF.

DNA of the CDR3: TGTGCCAGCAGCGTAGGTACTGGGGCCAACGTCCTGACTTTC. Translated, it gives CASSVGTGANVLTF. The chain couples TRBV9 to TRBJ2-6; D not certain. The CDR3 consists of 14 residues. CDR1 is SGDLS and CDR2 is YYNGEE in the germline V gene. V dropped 0 bases and J dropped 2 bases, with 3 bases sitting between them. The whole variable domain, remainder taken from reference TRBV9 and TRBJ2-6, is DSGVTQTPKHLITATGQRVTLRCSPRSGDLSVYWYQQSLDQGLQFLIQYYNGEERAKGNILERFSAQQFPDLHSELNLSSLELGDSALYFCASSVGTGANVLTFGAGSRLTVL.

For this clonotype: A much larger clonotype is one base distant, so this may be a read error. The CDR3 end shows no conserved phenylalanine or tryptophan, and so a read error is likely. The DNA of the CDR3 is TGTGCCAGCAGCGGCGAACCGGGGGTCAAGCCCCAGCATCTT. It specifies CASSGEPGVKPQHL. This chain joins TRBV2 and TRBJ1-5; D is perhaps TRBD1 (5 bases). The CDR3 runs 14 residues. V shed 6 bases and J shed 8 bases, with 17 bases lying between them. Germline V gene lookup returns CDR1 SNHLY and CDR2 FYNNEI.

A remark on this clonotype: It may be a read error: a sequence one base away is much more abundant. The rearrangement links TRBV5-1 to TRBJ2-1, with D unclear. Trimming pared 3 bases from V and 7 bases from J, leaving 11 bases between. The length of the CDR3 is 13 residues. CDR1 is SGHRS and CDR2 is YFSETQ in the germline V gene. The CDR3 DNA reads as TGCGCCAGCAGCTCGACGGCCTTTAATGAGCAGTTCTTC. Protein sequence: CASSSTAFNEQFF.

The table lists this clonotype with a few counts. Here the CDR3 reads CASSLSGAGGNTIYF. For the CDR3, the DNA is TGTGCCAGCAGCCTATCGGGGGCGGGAGGAAACACCATATATTTT. The genes are TRBV5-4 and TRBJ1-3; possible D gene TRBD1, 6 bases. Germline V gives CDR1 SGHNT, CDR2 YYREEE (reference sequence). Trimming removed 4 bases at V and 4 bases at J, with 15 bases between. This CDR3 has 15 amino acids.

V usage is TRBV7-2 and J usage is TRBJ1-2, with D possibly TRBD1 on 6 matching bases. Germline assignment: CDR1 SGHTA and CDR2 FQGNSA. This CDR3 region has 16 residues. Between the trimmed V and J ends, which lost 0 bases and 2 bases, there was a span of 13 bases. This CDR3 reads CASSLAGGGGNYGYTF. Here the CDR3 DNA reads TGTGCCAGCAGCTTAGCGGGGGGCGGAGGCAACTATGGCTACACCTTC.